This TCR beta chain came from a study of cytomegalovirus exposure and HLA in healthy donors. The wider study: HLA-typed donors were the source of tens of millions of unique TCRs held in an early data release. Study-wide points: A later analysis found that most CMV-associated TCR beta chains appeared HLA-restricted. Sequencing depth roughly uniform across donors was assumed in presence/absence analyses.

Germline CDR1 is MNHEY and CDR2 is SMNVEV (reference sequence). The V end was cut by 6 bases, the J end by 5 bases, with 16 bases between. The CDR3 is 14 amino acids. Worth noting for this clone: Its target is not known.

PCR was performed using 60 Vbeta and 13 Jbeta primers. The table came from immunoSEQ multiplex PCR; TCRdb's copy has only in-frame clones and leaves some out. The table includes around 72,000 clones, 65% to 80% detected once. The V gene is TRBV27, the J gene TRBJ1-1; D is perhaps TRBD1 (5 bases). This sequence was found in a man aged 35-49 years in good health and CMV-seropositive. Sequencing was carried out using PBMCs. The CDR3 region has the DNA TGTGCCAGCAGCCCCAGGCTGGGGGGAACTGAAGCTTTCTTT. Protein product: CASSPRLGGTEAFF.